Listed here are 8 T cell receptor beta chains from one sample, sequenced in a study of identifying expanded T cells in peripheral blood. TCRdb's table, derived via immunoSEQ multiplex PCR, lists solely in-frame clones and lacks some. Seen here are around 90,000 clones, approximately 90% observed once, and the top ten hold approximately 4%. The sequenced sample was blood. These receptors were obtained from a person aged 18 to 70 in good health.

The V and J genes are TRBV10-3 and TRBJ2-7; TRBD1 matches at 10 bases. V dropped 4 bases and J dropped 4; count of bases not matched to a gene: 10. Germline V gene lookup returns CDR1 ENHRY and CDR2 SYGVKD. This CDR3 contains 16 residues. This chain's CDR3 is CAISGLSVGQGYEQYF. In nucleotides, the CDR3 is TGTGCCATCAGTGGTTTATCCGTGGGACAGGGGTACGAGCAGTACTTC.

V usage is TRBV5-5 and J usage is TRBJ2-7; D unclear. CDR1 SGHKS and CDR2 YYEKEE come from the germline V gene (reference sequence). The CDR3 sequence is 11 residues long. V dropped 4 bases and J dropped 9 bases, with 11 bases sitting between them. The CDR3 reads CASSGVEPQYF. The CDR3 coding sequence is TGTGCCAGCAGCGGGGTAGAGCCGCAGTACTTC. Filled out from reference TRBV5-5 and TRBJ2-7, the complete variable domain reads DAGVTQSPTHLIKTRGQQVTLRCSPISGHKSVSWYQQVLGQGPQFIFQYYEKEERGRGNFPDRFSARQFPNYSSELNVNALLLGDSALYLCASSGVEPQYFGPGTRLTVT.

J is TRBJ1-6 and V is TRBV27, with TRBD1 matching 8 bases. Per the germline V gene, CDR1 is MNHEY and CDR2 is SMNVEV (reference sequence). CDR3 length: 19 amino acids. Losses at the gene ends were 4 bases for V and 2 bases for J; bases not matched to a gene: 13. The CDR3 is CASSSRTGISGTYNSPLHF. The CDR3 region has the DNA TGTGCCAGCAGTTCCCGGACAGGGATCTCAGGAACCTATAATTCACCCCTCCACTTT.

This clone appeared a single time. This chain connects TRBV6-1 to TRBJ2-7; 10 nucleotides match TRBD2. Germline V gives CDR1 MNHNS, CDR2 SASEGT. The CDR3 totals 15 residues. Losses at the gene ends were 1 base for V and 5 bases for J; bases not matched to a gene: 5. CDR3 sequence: CASSEDAGTSDEQYF. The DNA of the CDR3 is TGTGCCAGCAGTGAAGATGCCGGGACTAGCGACGAGCAGTACTTC.

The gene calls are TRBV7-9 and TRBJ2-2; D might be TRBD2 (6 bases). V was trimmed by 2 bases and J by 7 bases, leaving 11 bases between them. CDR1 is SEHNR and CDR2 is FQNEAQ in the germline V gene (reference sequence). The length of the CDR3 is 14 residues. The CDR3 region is CASSLSREIGELFF. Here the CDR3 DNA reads TGTGCCAGCAGCTTATCCCGGGAGATCGGGGAGCTGTTTTTT.

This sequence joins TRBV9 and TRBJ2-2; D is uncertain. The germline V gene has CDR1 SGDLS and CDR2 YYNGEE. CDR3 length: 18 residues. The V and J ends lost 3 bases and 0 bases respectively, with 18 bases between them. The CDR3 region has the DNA TGTGCCAGCAGCGCCGCTCCAAGACCCAGAACGAACACCGGGGAGCTGTTTTTT. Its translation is CASSAAPRPRTNTGELFF.

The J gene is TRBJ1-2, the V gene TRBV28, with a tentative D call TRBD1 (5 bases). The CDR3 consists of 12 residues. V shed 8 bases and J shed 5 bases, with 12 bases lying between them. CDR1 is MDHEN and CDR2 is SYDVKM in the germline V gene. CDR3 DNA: TGTGCCAGCGAGACGACAGAGTATGGCTACACCTTC. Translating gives CASETTEYGYTF.

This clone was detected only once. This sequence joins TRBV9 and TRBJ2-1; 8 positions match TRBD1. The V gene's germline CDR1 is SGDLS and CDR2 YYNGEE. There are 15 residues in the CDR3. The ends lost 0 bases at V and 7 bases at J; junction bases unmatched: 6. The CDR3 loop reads CASSVGRTGWNEQFF. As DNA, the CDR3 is TGTGCCAGCAGCGTAGGAAGGACAGGGTGGAATGAGCAGTTCTTC.